At least ten counts were recorded for the clone carrying this T cell receptor (beta chain). Its matching antigen is unknown. This sample is part of a study of human T cells and chemical hapten exposure. Study summary: TCR yields per sample varied mostly from small pooled library volume differences. Study-level findings and limits: There was no change with DPC sensitization in TCRs above 1 in 1000 frequency.

The study extracted total RNA from unfractionated whole blood. Trimming took 4 bases from V and 4 from J, leaving 8 bases between them. Per the germline V gene, CDR1 is SGHDN and CDR2 is FVKESK. This CDR3 has 13 amino acids. Single cDNA molecules in the library carried unique molecular identifiers attached during preparation. Per the authors' pipeline: Sample TCR totals centred on a median of about 100,000, ranging about 20,000 to 690,600. TCRdb used MiXCR to reprocess the reads, holding one entry per CDR3 protein. What appears here as the V and J calls and clone size reflects TCRdb's work, not the paper's. Here the sample spans 100,000 to 150,000 distinct CDR3 sequences, over 7% being singletons.

The sequence came from a human donor in good health. Some clones in this sample may be carry-over from other donors' samples. V is TRBV14 and J is TRBJ2-1; no clear D gene. Sample: whole blood. The CDR3 is CASSPDTYNEQFF. The CDR3 nucleotides are TGTGCCAGCAGCCCAGACACTTACAATGAGCAGTTCTTC.